Below, one TCR beta chain is given with its context. This sample is drawn from a study of CD8 T cells in Susac syndrome. V gave up 5 bases and J gave up 10 bases, with 12 bases separating them. Germline V gene sequence: CDR1 LNHNV, CDR2 YYDKDF (reference sequence). This CDR3 region has 13 residues. TEMRA cells were enriched by FACS, and CD4+ and CD8+ T cells were negatively isolated. Random hexamers primed reverse transcription of 0.5 to 1 ug RNA. Amplification of TCR beta CDR3 by immunoSEQ multiplex PCR spanned 54 Vbeta and 13 Jbeta. MiXCR, applied by TCRdb to the immunoSEQ multiplex PCR reads, yields one record per CDR3 protein. The table records roughly 120,000 distinct CDR3 sequences, about 95% of them present only once.

The origin of this receptor is a human donor in good health. The specimen was CD4+ T cells from PBMCs. The rearrangement links TRBV15 to TRBJ1-6, with D possibly being TRBD1 (5 bases). CDR3: CATSGGTSSPLHF. The CDR3, as DNA: TGTGCCACCAGCGGTGGGACGAGCTCACCCCTCCACTTT.